The clone carrying this TCR beta chain was observed many times. Its antigen is unidentified. The data stem from a study of T-cell reconstitution after alpha-beta-depleted transplantation in children. Study results and limitations: Newly produced T cells mostly accounted for T-cell counts and diversity one year post-transplant. Approximately two months post-transplant, alpha-beta T cells reportedly originated from several hundred expanded graft clones. Day-60 TCRbeta diversity that was high in some patients was derived from surviving recipient T cells and thymic progenitors.

It was with unique molecular identifiers that the TCRbeta library was prepared. TCRdb reprocessed the PCR reads with MiXCR, giving one entry per CDR3 protein. The data show hundreds of thousands of distinct CDR3 sequences, roughly 7.8% seen once. This specimen was peripheral blood, taken 360 days after TCRalphabeta/CD19-depleted stem cell transplant. The sequence came from a female patient younger than 10 who had a stem cell transplant for Fanconi anemia, so the T cells may come from the graft donor.

CDR3 amino acids: CASTALRGAKNIQYF. CDR3 coding DNA: TGTGCCAGCACCGCCCTAAGGGGGGCCAAAAACATTCAGTACTTC. The V and J genes are TRBV28 and TRBJ2-4; D may be TRBD1 (6 bases). Trimming removed 7 bases from V and 1 base from J, with 14 bases in between. This CDR3 has 15 residues. Germline V lookup: CDR1 MDHEN, CDR2 SYDVKM.